These 2 T cell receptor beta chains share one sample of origin, sequenced in a study of blood T cell repertoires in COVID-19. Data came from immunoSEQ multiplex PCR; TCRdb stores just in-frame clones and leaves some out. Here the sample spans about 38,000 clones, roughly 87% being singletons. The sequencing input was peripheral blood. These receptors were obtained from a human donor in a cohort sampled during active COVID-19.

The chain couples TRBV29-1 to TRBJ2-1; TRBD2 is a possible D gene (5 bases). V lost 4 bases and J 8 bases, leaving 15 bases between the germline ends. This CDR3 contains 13 residues. Germline V gives CDR1 SQVTM, CDR2 ANQGSEA. The CDR3 coding sequence is TGCAGCGTTGGCCCCGTTCTGGGAGATGAGCAGTTCTTC. Translation gives CSVGPVLGDEQFF.

This sequence joins TRBV28 and TRBJ1-2; 7 bases are a match to TRBD1. Trimming removed 6 bases from V and 7 bases from J; junction bases left unmatched: 5. This CDR3 has 12 amino acids. CDR1 and CDR2 from the germline V gene are MDHEN and SYDVKM. CDR3 amino acids: CASSQQGTGYTF. CDR3 nucleotides: TGTGCCAGCAGCCAACAGGGGACTGGCTACACCTTC.